One T cell receptor beta chain is described in this entry. This record comes from a study of blood T cell repertoires in COVID-19. Clones were sequenced by immunoSEQ multiplex PCR, and TCRdb holds only the in-frame ones, with some missing. The sample consists of under 450,000 clones, roughly nine tenths of them appearing once. Germline CDR1 and CDR2: ENHRY and SYGVKD. This CDR3 is built from 15 residues. With 8 bases clipped from V and 9 bases from J, the junction kept 8 bases outside the gene matches. The clonotype comes from a woman aged 40 to 50 who had been exposed to COVID-19. The J gene is TRBJ2-1, the V gene TRBV10-3, with 15 bases that match TRBD2. Sequenced material: PBMCs or T cells enriched from blood (not recorded which). DNA of the CDR3: TGTGCCATCGGAGGACTAGCGGGAGGGAACATTGAGCAGTTCTTC. It yields the protein CAIGGLAGGNIEQFF.